This T cell receptor beta chain emerged from a study of blood T cell repertoires in COVID-19. Background on the study: T cells, B-cell-depleted T cells, or PBMCs supplied cDNA or gDNA.

Participant reports of clinical history set cohort assignment. In the study's own analysis: Amplification from reference gene primers served as the basis for estimated nucleated cell counts. Libraries were prepared by immunoSEQ multiplex PCR; TCRdb keeps only in-frame clonotypes and omits some of them. For V, J and clone size, that table is used; D and trimming come from the DNA. This sample carries 150,000 to 200,000 clones, over 75% of them seen once, and the ten largest clones take approximately 10%. Germline CDR1 MNHEY, CDR2 SVGAGI. The CDR3 loop spans 15 amino acids. V was clipped by 6 bases and J by 7 bases, with 19 bases between them.

The J gene is TRBJ2-1, the V gene TRBV6-5; TRBD2 is a possible D gene (6 bases). Sequencing was carried out using PBMCs or T cells enriched from blood (not recorded which). The sequence was obtained from a man between 50 and 59 years old who had recovered from COVID-19. The chain's CDR3 is CASSPRAGSKNEQFF. CDR3 in DNA: TGTGCCAGCAGCCCGCGGGCGGGAAGTAAGAATGAGCAGTTCTTC.